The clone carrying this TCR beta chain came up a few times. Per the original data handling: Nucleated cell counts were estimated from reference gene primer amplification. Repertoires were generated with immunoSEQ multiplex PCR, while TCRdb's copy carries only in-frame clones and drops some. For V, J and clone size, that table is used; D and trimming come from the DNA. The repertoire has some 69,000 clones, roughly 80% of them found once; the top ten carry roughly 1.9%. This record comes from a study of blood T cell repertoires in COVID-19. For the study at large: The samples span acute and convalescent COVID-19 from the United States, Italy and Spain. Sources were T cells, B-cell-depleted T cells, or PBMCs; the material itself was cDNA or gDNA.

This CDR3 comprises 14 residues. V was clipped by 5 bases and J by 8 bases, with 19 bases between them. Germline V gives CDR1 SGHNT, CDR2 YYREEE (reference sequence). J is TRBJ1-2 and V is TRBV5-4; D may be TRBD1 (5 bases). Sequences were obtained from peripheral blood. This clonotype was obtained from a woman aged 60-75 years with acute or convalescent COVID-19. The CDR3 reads CASRQGVLVDGYTF. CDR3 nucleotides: TGTGCCAGCAGACAAGGGGTATTGGTTGACGGCTACACCTTC.